These T cell receptor beta chains were read from a single sample in a study of T cells after yellow fever vaccination. TCRdb recomputed calls from the 5' RACE reads with MiXCR, one row per CDR3 protein. This sample has 400,000 to 650,000 distinct CDR3 sequences, with just over 20% found just once. Sequences were derived from PBMCs, sampled more than 20 days after the first yellow fever vaccination. Receptors were obtained from a man aged 18 to 29 who received the YFV17D yellow fever vaccine. CDR3s include the opening cysteine and the closing phenylalanine or tryptophan. The D gene is left open where the match is weak. Size is omitted from some rows. Given values are once, few, many or a class for expanded clones.

abundance: -; v_gene: TRBV12-3/TRBV12-4; d_gene: -; j_gene: TRBJ1-5; CDR3aa: CASSPPWVSNQPQHF; CDR3nt: TGTGCCAGCAGCCCGCCTTGGGTTAGCAATCAGCCCCAGCATTTT
abundance: few; v_gene: TRBV4-1; d_gene: -; j_gene: TRBJ1-1; CDR3aa: CASSPVWGSTEAFF; CDR3nt: TGCGCCAGCAGCCCCGTTTGGGGTTCCACTGAAGCTTTCTTT
abundance: few; v_gene: TRBV29-1; d_gene: -; j_gene: TRBJ2-7; CDR3aa: CSVEENNYEQYF; CDR3nt: TGCAGCGTTGAGGAAAACAACTACGAGCAGTACTTC
abundance: -; v_gene: TRBV5-4; d_gene: -; j_gene: TRBJ2-3; CDR3aa: CASSSQGGPDTQYF; CDR3nt: TGTGCCAGCAGCTCCCAGGGGGGTCCAGATACGCAGTATTTT
abundance: few; v_gene: TRBV7-3; d_gene: -; j_gene: TRBJ2-2; CDR3aa: CASSLGPRINTGELFF; CDR3nt: TGTGCCAGCAGCTTAGGTCCGAGGATTAACACCGGGGAGCTGTTTTTT
abundance: -; v_gene: TRBV7-3; d_gene: -; j_gene: TRBJ2-1; CDR3aa: CASSPDSQHEQFF; CDR3nt: TGTGCCAGCAGTCCGGACAGCCAACATGAGCAGTTCTTC
abundance: -; v_gene: TRBV4-1; d_gene: -; j_gene: TRBJ1-5; CDR3aa: CASSRGTRNQPQHF; CDR3nt: TGCGCCAGCAGCCGCGGGACACGTAATCAGCCCCAGCATTTT
abundance: -; v_gene: TRBV29-1; d_gene: -; j_gene: TRBJ2-1; CDR3aa: CSVGGPSHGNEQFF; CDR3nt: TGCAGCGTTGGAGGGCCCTCTCACGGGAATGAGCAGTTCTTC
abundance: many; v_gene: TRBV7-2; d_gene: -; j_gene: TRBJ2-1; CDR3aa: CASSLVIQGGEQFF; CDR3nt: TGTGCCAGCAGCTTAGTTATACAGGGTGGTGAGCAGTTCTTC
abundance: -; v_gene: TRBV5-4; d_gene: TRBD2; j_gene: TRBJ2-3; CDR3aa: CASSLLTSGTGTDTQYF; CDR3nt: TGTGCCAGCAGCTTGTTGACTAGCGGGACTGGCACAGATACGCAGTATTTT
abundance: few; v_gene: TRBV6-2/TRBV6-3; d_gene: TRBD1; j_gene: TRBJ2-7; CDR3aa: CASSYPRRGSYEQYF; CDR3nt: TGTGCCAGCAGTTATCCGCGCAGGGGGAGCTACGAGCAGTACTTC
abundance: -; v_gene: TRBV15; d_gene: TRBD1; j_gene: TRBJ2-3; CDR3aa: CATSRVRGPPDTQYF; CDR3nt: TGTGCCACCAGCAGGGTCAGGGGGCCGCCAGATACGCAGTATTTT
abundance: -; v_gene: TRBV7-7; d_gene: -; j_gene: TRBJ1-1; CDR3aa: CASSRILNTEAFF; CDR3nt: TGTGCCAGCAGCCGTATTCTGAACACTGAAGCTTTCTTT
abundance: few; v_gene: TRBV6-1; d_gene: TRBD1; j_gene: TRBJ1-2; CDR3aa: CASSDGQGTYGYTF; CDR3nt: TGTGCCAGCAGTGACGGACAGGGCACCTATGGCTACACCTTC
abundance: -; v_gene: TRBV3-1; d_gene: -; j_gene: TRBJ2-3; CDR3aa: CASRLTASTDTQYF; CDR3nt: TGTGCCAGCAGGCTGACAGCTAGCACAGATACGCAGTATTTT
abundance: -; v_gene: TRBV15; d_gene: TRBD2; j_gene: TRBJ2-1; CDR3aa: CATSIGLASNEQFF; CDR3nt: TGTGCCACCAGCATCGGACTAGCGTCCAATGAGCAGTTCTTC
abundance: once; v_gene: TRBV5-6; d_gene: TRBD1; j_gene: TRBJ1-1; CDR3aa: CASSFAGTGRGNTEAFF; CDR3nt: TGTGCCAGCAGCTTTGCCGGGACAGGGAGGGGGAACACTGAAGCTTTCTTT
abundance: few; v_gene: TRBV7-2; d_gene: -; j_gene: TRBJ1-2; CDR3aa: CASSLFAAPNYGYTF; CDR3nt: TGTGCCAGCAGCTTATTCGCAGCGCCTAACTATGGCTACACCTTC
abundance: -; v_gene: TRBV12-3/TRBV12-4; d_gene: -; j_gene: TRBJ1-5; CDR3aa: CASSLRQGIRQPQHF; CDR3nt: TGTGCCAGCAGTTTGAGGCAGGGGATACGACAGCCCCAGCATTTT
abundance: -; v_gene: TRBV4-3; d_gene: -; j_gene: TRBJ1-1; CDR3aa: CASSQSGGTEAFF; CDR3nt: TGCGCCAGCAGCCAATCGGGGGGAACTGAAGCTTTCTTT
abundance: -; v_gene: TRBV12-3/TRBV12-4; d_gene: -; j_gene: TRBJ1-6; CDR3aa: CASTIALLNSPLHF; CDR3nt: TGTGCCAGCACCATCGCCCTGTTGAATTCACCCCTCCACTTT
abundance: few; v_gene: TRBV6-2/TRBV6-3; d_gene: -; j_gene: TRBJ2-4; CDR3aa: CATRSDLFINIQYF; CDR3nt: TGTGCCACCCGGTCCGACCTCTTTATTAACATTCAGTACTTC
abundance: -; v_gene: TRBV9; d_gene: -; j_gene: TRBJ2-7; CDR3aa: CASSVGVGLREQYF; CDR3nt: TGTGCCAGCAGCGTAGGGGTAGGGCTGAGGGAGCAGTACTTC